The 24 T cell receptor beta chains given below trace back to one sample, sequenced in a study of untreated major depressive disorder. The table came from immunoSEQ multiplex PCR; TCRdb's copy has only in-frame clones and leaves some out. The data contain approximately 20,000 clones, over 75% of them singletons. The sequenced sample consisted of CD4+ T cells from PBMCs. These receptors originate from a woman younger than 45 in good health.

V is TRBV7-2 and J is TRBJ2-7; 9 nucleotides line up with TRBD2. This CDR3 has 15 amino acids. V dropped 3 bases and J dropped 2; count of bases not matched to a gene: 5. Per the germline V gene, CDR1 is SGHTA and CDR2 is FQGNSA. In DNA form, the CDR3 reads TGTGCCAGCAGCTTTGCAGCGGGGGGCGCCTACGAGCAGTACTTC. Translation: CASSFAAGGAYEQYF.

V usage is TRBV19 and J usage is TRBJ2-4; 8 nucleotides agree with TRBD2. This CDR3 region has 15 residues. Germline CDR1 LNHDA, CDR2 SQIVND (reference sequence). J lost 6 bases, V lost 7 bases, and 11 bases had no gene match. CDR3 protein: CASTLNAGGRNIQYF. The CDR3 DNA is TGTGCCAGTACTCTAAACGCGGGGGGCAGAAACATTCAGTACTTC.

Written as DNA, the CDR3 is TGTGCCAGCAGGGGAGGGACAGGGCGGACAGATACGCAGTATTTT. Translating gives CASRGGTGRTDTQYF. The V and J genes are TRBV28 and TRBJ2-3; 9 bases fit TRBD1. In germline, CDR1 is MDHEN, CDR2 SYDVKM. The CDR3 runs 15 residues. The V gene end was trimmed by 6 bases and the J gene end by 3 bases; junction bases not matched to a gene: 7.

There are a few counts of this clone. As DNA, the CDR3 is TGTGCCAGCAGCGTCCAGGACAGGCCCCCTTCTGGAAACACCATATATTTT. Translated, it gives CASSVQDRPPSGNTIYF. The chain recombines TRBV9 with TRBJ1-3; TRBD1 agrees at 7 bases. Per the germline V gene, CDR1 is SGDLS and CDR2 is YYNGEE. This CDR3 is built from 17 residues. V shed 2 bases, J shed 1 base, and the junction held 9 bases outside the gene matches.

The chain carries TRBV15 and TRBJ1-2, with D possibly being TRBD1 (6 bases). Germline values: CDR1 LNHNV, CDR2 YYDKDF (reference sequence). The CDR3 loop spans 14 amino acids. V was clipped by 0 bases and J by 4 bases, with 9 bases between them. CDR3 amino acids: CATSRDRGGYGYTF. CDR3 nucleotides: TGTGCCACCAGCAGAGATAGAGGGGGCTATGGCTACACCTTC.

The rearrangement links TRBV7-9 to TRBJ1-4; no clear D. V was clipped by 5 bases and J by 2 bases, with 12 bases between them. CDR1 SEHNR and CDR2 FQNEAQ come from the germline V gene (reference sequence). The CDR3 length is 15 residues. CDR3 sequence (DNA): TGTGCCAGCAGCCTCCACACTTCCACTAATGAAAAACTGTTTTTT. Protein product: CASSLHTSTNEKLFF.

This rearrangement joins TRBV6-5 to TRBJ1-6, with 9 bases that match TRBD1. After removal of 6 bases from V and 7 bases from J, the junction contained 7 bases not matched to a gene. Per germline, CDR1 MNHEY and CDR2 SVGAGI. The CDR3 sequence is 15 residues long. The CDR3 loop is CASRPGQGGNSPLHF. The DNA of the CDR3 is TGTGCCAGCAGGCCGGGACAGGGAGGGAATTCACCCCTCCACTTT.

This chain connects TRBV6-4 to TRBJ2-5, with D possibly being TRBD2 (5 bases). CDR1 and CDR2 (germline): MRHNA, SNTAGT. Trimming stripped 2 bases from V and 0 bases from J, with 16 bases between. The CDR3 consists of 17 residues. The CDR3 here is CASSDPPEEKYQETQYF. CDR3 in DNA: TGTGCCAGCAGTGACCCCCCGGAGGAGAAGTACCAAGAGACCCAGTACTTC.

In this sample, this clone turned up once. The rearrangement uses TRBV7-2 and TRBJ2-7; 8 bases fit TRBD2. Germline V gene data show CDR1 as SGHTA and CDR2 as FQGNSA. Trimming cost V 1 base and J 2 bases; bases outside gene matches: 4. This CDR3 has 15 residues. This CDR3 reads CASSLGGGGTYEQYF. The CDR3 DNA reads as TGTGCCAGCAGCTTAGGCGGCGGGGGGACCTACGAGCAGTACTTC.

This clone came up a few times. The chain combines TRBV4-2 with TRBJ1-6; D unclear. The CDR3 consists of 13 residues. V was shortened by 6 bases and J by 8 bases, with 11 bases between the two germline ends. Germline assignment: CDR1 LGHNA and CDR2 YNFKEQ. CDR3: CASSEERDSPLHF. Here the CDR3 DNA reads TGTGCCAGCAGTGAGGAACGGGATTCACCCCTCCACTTT.

The chain joins TRBV15 to TRBJ1-4; possible D gene TRBD1, 6 bases. Germline lookup yields CDR1 LNHNV and CDR2 YYDKDF (reference sequence). V lost 3 bases to trimming and J lost 5 bases, with 10 bases between them. The CDR3 covers 14 residues. This CDR3 reads CATSREQGNEKLFF. CDR3 nucleotide sequence: TGTGCCACCAGCAGGGAACAGGGAAATGAAAAACTGTTTTTT.

The V gene is TRBV5-6, the J gene TRBJ1-2; D gene ambiguous. V lost 1 base to trimming and J lost 4 bases, with 5 bases between them. The CDR3 covers 12 residues. Germline loops: CDR1 SGHDT, CDR2 YYEEEE. The CDR3 region has the DNA TGTGCCAGCAGCTTGTGGGGCTATGGCTACACCTTC. It is translated as CASSLWGYGYTF.

Here the CDR3 reads CASSVAAGGNGNTQYF. The CDR3 DNA reads TGTGCCAGCAGCGTAGCGGCGGGGGGTAATGGGAATACGCAGTATTTT. The V and J genes are TRBV9 and TRBJ2-3; 8 bases map to TRBD2. Germline values: CDR1 SGDLS, CDR2 YYNGEE. The CDR3 sequence is 16 residues long. Trimming cost V 0 bases and J 7 bases; bases outside gene matches: 10.

V and J are TRBV7-8 and TRBJ2-7, with TRBD1 matching over 9 bases. Trimming at V came to 1 base and at J to 2 bases, leaving 3 bases not matched to a gene. The CDR3 is 15 amino acids. Germline-derived CDR1 and CDR2 are SGHVS and FQNEAQ. The DNA of the CDR3 is TGTGCCAGCAGCTTAGAGACAGGGGGGGCCTACGAGCAGTACTTC. Translating gives CASSLETGGAYEQYF.

This clone came up a few times. The V call is TRBV20-1, the J call TRBJ1-2; D is uncertain. The CDR3 runs 10 residues. From germline, CDR1 is DFQATT and CDR2 SNEGSKA (reference sequence). V was trimmed by 6 bases and J by 2 bases, leaving 4 bases between them. The CDR3 region has the DNA TGCAGTGCAACCAACTATGGCTACACCTTC. Residues: CSATNYGYTF.

This chain links TRBV9 with TRBJ2-2; unclear D gene. The CDR3 consists of 13 residues. V was shortened by 4 bases and J by 2 bases, with 6 bases between the two germline ends. Germline V CDR1 and CDR2: SGDLS, YYNGEE. The CDR3 loop reads CASSRVNTGELFF. The CDR3 bases are TGTGCCAGCAGCAGAGTAAACACCGGGGAGCTGTTTTTT.

The V gene is TRBV7-9, the J gene TRBJ2-5; D tentatively fits TRBD1 or TRBD2 (5 bases each). Germline CDR1 is SEHNR and CDR2 is FQNEAQ (reference sequence). V shed 3 bases and J shed 1 base, with 12 bases lying between them. This CDR3 contains 15 residues. The CDR3: CASSLGVARQETQYF. CDR3 DNA: TGTGCCAGCAGCTTGGGGGTCGCTCGCCAAGAGACCCAGTACTTC.

This clone appeared once. The chain joins TRBV28 to TRBJ1-5; D not resolved. The CDR3 runs 13 residues. Germline V gene sequence: CDR1 MDHEN, CDR2 SYDVKM. Trimming removed 6 bases from V and 0 bases from J, with 6 bases in between. The CDR3 sequence is CASRLYSNQPQHF. CDR3 bases: TGTGCCAGCAGACTATATAGCAATCAGCCCCAGCATTTT.

The chain links TRBV13 to TRBJ2-2; no reliable D call. The germline V gene encodes CDR1 PRHDT and CDR2 FYEKMQ (reference sequence). The CDR3 length is 15 residues. V shed 5 bases and J shed 4 bases, with 14 bases lying between them. CDR3 sequence: CASSTQIIRTGELFF. The CDR3 nucleotides are TGTGCCAGCAGCACGCAGATCATCCGCACCGGGGAGCTGTTTTTT.

This clone was detected only a few times. Other DNA sequences of this sample code for an identical CDR3. The V and J genes are TRBV7-2 and TRBJ1-1, with D perhaps matching TRBD1 (6 bases). With 5 bases removed from V and 4 bases from J, the gap between germline ends came to 11 bases. From germline, CDR1 is SGHTA and CDR2 FQGNSA. The CDR3 runs 13 residues. The CDR3 protein is CASSRTRGTEAFF. CDR3 DNA sequence: TGTGCCAGCAGCCGAACCAGGGGCACTGAAGCTTTCTTT.

This clone was detected only once. The chain links TRBV11-3 to TRBJ1-4; 7 bases match TRBD1. Germline CDR1 is SGHNT and CDR2 is YENEEA. V shed 5 bases, J shed 0 bases, and the junction held 18 bases outside the gene matches. This CDR3 is built from 20 residues. In nucleotides, the CDR3 is TGTGCCAGCAGCCTCGACCCTCCTCCTGACAGGGAAACAACTAATGAAAAACTGTTTTTT. Amino acid sequence: CASSLDPPPDRETTNEKLFF.

The genes are TRBV11-2 and TRBJ2-1; TRBD1 is a possible D gene (5 bases). CDR3 length: 13 amino acids. The germline V and J ends were trimmed by 6 bases and 3 bases, with 9 bases remaining between them. Germline CDR1 and CDR2: SGHAT and FQNNGV. The CDR3 reads CASSSQGYNEQFF. The CDR3, as DNA: TGTGCCAGCAGTTCCCAGGGCTACAATGAGCAGTTCTTC.

The chain employs TRBV5-6 and TRBJ1-3, with D possibly TRBD1 on 6 matching bases. Germline V CDR1 and CDR2: SGHDT, YYEEEE. There are 16 residues in the CDR3. V was pared by 0 bases and J by 0 bases, with 10 bases between. The CDR3: CASSLVQGVSGNTIYF. In DNA form, the CDR3 reads TGTGCCAGCAGCTTGGTACAGGGCGTCTCTGGAAACACCATATATTTT.

The chain recombines TRBV27 with TRBJ2-2, with 7 bases fitting TRBD2. Trimming removed 4 bases from V and 7 bases from J; junction bases left unmatched: 12. CDR3 size: 16 residues. The germline V gene has CDR1 MNHEY and CDR2 SMNVEV (reference sequence). The CDR3 spells CASSYYPSGRGGELFF. As DNA, the CDR3 is TGTGCCAGCAGTTACTACCCTAGCGGTCGGGGCGGGGAGCTGTTTTTT.